The 5 T cell receptor beta chains given below trace back to one sample, sequenced in a study of blood T cell repertoires in COVID-19 (dated by TCRdb to 2020 to 2022). Library preparation used the immunoSEQ multiplex PCR assay. TCRdb holds this immuneACCESS table with in-frame rearrangements only. Some clones are missing; in checked studies, unresolved V genes explain under half, and the rest has no known cause. The sample has roughly 200,000 clones on record, roughly 85% of them singletons. Of the sample, 4% to 5% falls within the top ten clones. Sequencing used peripheral blood. The receptors originated from a woman older than 75 with acute or convalescent COVID-19.

This clone was seen once. The gene calls are TRBV27 and TRBJ1-5, with a tentative D call TRBD1 (6 bases). The CDR3 is made up of 14 amino acids. Trimming left V 5 bases short and J 7 bases short, with 15 bases between. Germline V CDR1 and CDR2: MNHEY, SMNVEV (reference sequence). The CDR3 reads CASSLQGLLQPQHF. In DNA, the CDR3 is TGTGCCAGCAGTCTTCAGGGGTTGTTACAGCCCCAGCATTTT.

J is TRBJ1-1 and V is TRBV19; D might be TRBD1 (5 bases). V lost 5 bases and J lost 0, with 25 bases in between. Germline V gene lookup returns CDR1 LNHDA and CDR2 SQIVND (reference sequence). This CDR3 spans 19 amino acids. CDR3: CASSRKHLPGGTVNTEAFF. The CDR3 DNA is TGTGCCAGTAGTCGGAAACATTTACCCGGGGGGACGGTGAACACTGAAGCTTTCTTT.

The chain recombines TRBV13 with TRBJ2-5; D is uncertain. The CDR3 totals 12 residues. Trimming cost V 5 bases and J 0 bases, with 4 bases left between them. Germline-derived CDR1 and CDR2 are PRHDT and FYEKMQ (reference sequence). CDR3 nucleotides: TGTGCCAGCAGCCAGTACCAAGAGACCCAGTACTTC. Translated: CASSQYQETQYF.

This clone was seen a single time. V gene TRBV5-1 combines with J gene TRBJ2-5, with 7 bases lining up with TRBD1. V gave up 3 bases and J gave up 1 base; unmatched junction bases: 6. CDR1 and CDR2 (germline): SGHRS, YFSETQ. The CDR3 loop spans 15 amino acids. CDR3 in amino acids: CASSSAGTAQETQYF. The CDR3 nucleotides are TGCGCCAGCAGCTCGGCCGGGACAGCCCAAGAGACCCAGTACTTC. The full variable domain, its missing parts supplied by reference TRBV5-1 and TRBJ2-5, is KAGVTQTPRYLIKTRGQQVTLSCSPISGHRSVSWYQQTPGQGLQFLFEYFSETQRNKGNFPGRFSGRQFSNSRSEMNVSTLELGDSALYLCASSSAGTAQETQYFGPGTRLLVL.

The V and J genes are TRBV19 and TRBJ1-3, with D maybe TRBD1 (6 bases). CDR1 and CDR2 (germline): LNHDA, SQIVND (reference sequence). This CDR3 contains 14 residues. Trimming took 9 bases from V and 5 from J, leaving 17 bases between them. CDR3 DNA sequence: TGTGCCAGCATGCCCGGGACAACGCGAAACACCATATATTTT. This translates into CASMPGTTRNTIYF.